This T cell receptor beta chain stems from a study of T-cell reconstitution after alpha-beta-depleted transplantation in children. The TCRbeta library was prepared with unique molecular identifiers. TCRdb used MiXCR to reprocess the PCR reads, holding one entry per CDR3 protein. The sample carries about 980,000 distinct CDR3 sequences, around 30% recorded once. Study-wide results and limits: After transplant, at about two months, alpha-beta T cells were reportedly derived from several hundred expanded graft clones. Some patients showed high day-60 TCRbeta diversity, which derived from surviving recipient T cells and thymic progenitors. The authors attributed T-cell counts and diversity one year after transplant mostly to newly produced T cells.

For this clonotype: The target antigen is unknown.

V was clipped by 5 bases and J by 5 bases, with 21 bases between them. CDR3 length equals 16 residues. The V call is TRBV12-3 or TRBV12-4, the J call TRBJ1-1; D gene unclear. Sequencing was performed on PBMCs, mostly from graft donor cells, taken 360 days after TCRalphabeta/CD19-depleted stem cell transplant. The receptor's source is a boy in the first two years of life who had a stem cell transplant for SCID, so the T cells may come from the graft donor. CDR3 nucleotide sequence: TGTGCCAGCAGTCCCCGATGGTTCCTACCTGGAACTGAAGCTTTCTTT. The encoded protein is CASSPRWFLPGTEAFF.